This is a list of T cell receptor beta chains from one sample in a study of regulatory T cells in long-lasting Graves disease. MiXCR, applied by TCRdb to the multiplex PCR reads, yields one record per CDR3 protein. The profile shows 400,000 or so distinct CDR3 sequences, less than 25% of them singletons. The source material was peripheral blood mononuclear cells (PBMCs), sampled when the disease was refractory, from a patient treated with antithyroid drugs. All receptors derive from a female donor with Graves disease. CDR3s include the opening cysteine and the closing phenylalanine or tryptophan. Fields, in order: CDR3 length, clone size, J gene, V gene, D gene, CDR3 protein, CDR3 DNA. The D gene is left open where the match is weak. Clone size is stated in some rows and not others, as once, few, many or a class when expanded.

>17|.|TRBJ2-1|TRBV7-2|.
CASSLRPAGTAPNEQFF
TGTGCCAGCAGCTTAAGACCCGCCGGGACCGCCCCCAATGAGCAGTTCTTC
>15|.|TRBJ2-7|TRBV19|.
CASSTTGYSSYEQYF
TGTGCCAGTAGTACCACAGGGTATAGCTCCTACGAGCAGTACTTC
>15|many|TRBJ1-6|TRBV6-1|.
CASSEEARIGSPLHF
TGTGCCAGCAGTGAAGAGGCGCGGATAGGTTCACCCCTCCACTTT
>13|many|TRBJ2-7|TRBV28|.
CATMGSATYEQYF
TGTGCCACCATGGGTAGCGCGACCTACGAGCAGTACTTC
>16|few|TRBJ2-5|TRBV24-1|TRBD2
CATSHGLAGGRETQYF
TGTGCCACCAGCCATGGGTTAGCGGGAGGGCGGGAGACCCAGTACTTC
>12|.|TRBJ2-7|TRBV25-1|TRBD2
CASSRPGGDQYF
TGTGCCAGCAGTCGCCCCGGGGGGGATCAGTACTTC
>16|few|TRBJ2-7|TRBV27|TRBD2
CASSFYRTSGRDEQYF
TGTGCCAGCAGTTTTTACCGGACTAGCGGGAGGGACGAGCAGTACTTC
>15|once|TRBJ1-4|TRBV7-2|.
CASSLSGTSNEKLFF
TGTGCCAGCAGCTTATCCGGGACAAGTAATGAAAAACTGTTTTTT
>14|few|TRBJ1-5|TRBV10-1|.
CASSEGEIGQPQHF
TGCGCCAGCAGTGAAGGGGAGATCGGTCAGCCCCAGCATTTT
>14|.|TRBJ2-7|TRBV5-1|TRBD1
CASSGGQGGSEQYF
TGCGCCAGCAGCGGCGGACAGGGGGGGTCCGAGCAGTACTTC
>16|few|TRBJ2-5|TRBV5-6|TRBD2
CASSLWTLAGKETQYF
TGTGCCAGCAGCTTGTGGACTCTAGCGGGAAAGGAGACCCAGTACTTC
>14|many|TRBJ1-1|TRBV2|TRBD1
CASNDRGRGTEAFF
TGTGCCAGCAACGACAGGGGACGAGGCACTGAAGCTTTCTTT
>21|few|TRBJ2-3|TRBV28|TRBD2
CASSLSRIREQRLARTDTQYF
TGTGCCAGCAGCTTATCCCGTATCCGTGAGCAGAGACTAGCACGCACAGATACGCAGTATTTT
>17|.|TRBJ2-7|TRBV7-6|.
CASSFGGPRGGTYEQYF
TGTGCCAGCAGCTTCGGGGGCCCCAGGGGGGGAACCTACGAGCAGTACTTC
>14|many|TRBJ1-6|TRBV28|.
CASSLLAGDSPLHF
TGTGCCAGCAGTTTACTGGCAGGAGATTCACCCCTCCACTTT
>9|many|TRBJ2-7|TRBV20-1|.
CSPQGYQYF
TGCAGTCCACAGGGCTACCAGTACTTC